This TCR beta chain was captured by sequencing in a study of T cells in Graves' hyperthyroidism and ophthalmopathy. Regarding the study as a whole: Among thyroid clonotypes expanded above 0.001, most also appeared in blood.

Amplification of TCR beta CDR3 regions was performed using RNA transcripts as template. First-round RT-PCR targeting the TCR CDR3 was performed with the HTBI primer set. From the multiplex PCR reads, TCRdb called clonotypes with MiXCR, one entry per CDR3 protein. The sample shows under 200,000 distinct CDR3 sequences, around 8.9% of them seen only once. CDR1 and CDR2 (germline): SGHVS, FQNEAQ. The length of the CDR3 is 15 residues. The V end lost 2 bases, the J end lost 0 bases, and 8 bases lay between the germline ends. This clonotype was seen at least ten times. As yet, its antigen is unknown. The specimen was blood. J is TRBJ1-5 and V is TRBV7-8; D gene ambiguous. This receptor was obtained from a woman aged 18-29 years with Graves' hyperthyroidism that later progressed to Graves' ophthalmopathy. The CDR3 reads CASSLSVFSNQPQHF. CDR3 nucleotides: TGTGCCAGCAGCTTATCGGTTTTTAGCAATCAGCCCCAGCATTTT. Filled out from reference TRBV7-8 and TRBJ1-5, the complete variable domain reads GAGVSQSPRYKVAKRGQDVALRCDPISGHVSLFWYQQALGQGPEFLTYFQNEAQLDKSGLPSDRFFAERPEGSVSTLKIQRTQQEDSAVYLCASSLSVFSNQPQHFGDGTRLSIL.